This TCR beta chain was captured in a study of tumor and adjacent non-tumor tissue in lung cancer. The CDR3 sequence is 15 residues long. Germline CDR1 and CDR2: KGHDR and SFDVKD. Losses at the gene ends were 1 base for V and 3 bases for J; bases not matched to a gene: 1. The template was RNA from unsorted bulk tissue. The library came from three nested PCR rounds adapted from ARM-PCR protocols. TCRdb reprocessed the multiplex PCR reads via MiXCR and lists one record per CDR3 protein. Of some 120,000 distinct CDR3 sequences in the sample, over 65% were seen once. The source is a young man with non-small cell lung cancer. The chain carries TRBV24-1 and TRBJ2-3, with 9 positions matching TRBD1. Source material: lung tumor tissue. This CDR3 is CATSDFGTGTDTQYF. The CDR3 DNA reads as TGTGCCACCAGTGATTTTGGGACAGGGACAGATACGCAGTATTTT.